This T cell receptor beta chain was identified during a study of T-cell memory formation after mild COVID-19. After 5'RACE with constant-segment primers, TCR alpha and TCR beta cDNA libraries carrying sample barcodes and UMIs were obtained. Each CDR3 protein gets one entry after TCRdb re-called the 5' RACE reads with MiXCR. The sample records over 500,000 distinct CDR3 sequences, 15% to 20% being singletons. This CDR3 is built from 15 residues. V lost 1 base, J lost 0 bases, and 7 bases lay in between. Germline assignment: CDR1 LGHNA and CDR2 YNFKEQ. Only a few counts were recorded for this clonotype. Its antigen is currently unknown. Points from the study as a whole: Clones shrinking between day 15 and 85 showed a balanced CD4/CD8 split, and those that grew later tilted toward CD4+. Among clones peaking at day 37 in the second wave, SARS-CoV-2 specificity remained unconfirmed. Researchers report contracting CD4+ clones mostly in CM and EM, with CD8+ clones in EMRA.

The source of this sequence is an adult woman who had mild COVID-19 (a few samples of this study predate the infection). Cell type and time point are not known. Sequencing input: PBMCs or a T cell subset sorted from them (not recorded which). This chain uses TRBV4-2 with TRBJ1-3, with D uncertain. The CDR3 DNA reads TGTGCCAGCAGCCAAGGGACGAGCTCTGGAAACACCATATATTTT. Protein product: CASSQGTSSGNTIYF.